The 30 T cell receptor beta chains reported below all come from one sample, sequenced in a study of Graves' ophthalmopathy and Graves' hyperthyroidism. The authors amplified TCR beta CDR3 regions, and they did so from RNA transcripts for repertoire sequencing. First-round RT-PCR used HTBI primers; second-round multiplex PCR followed. Using its own MiXCR run on the multiplex PCR reads, TCRdb lists one record per CDR3 protein. Of a few hundred thousand distinct CDR3 sequences in the sample, 15% to 20% are singletons; the top ten hold roughly 1.6%. The sample consisted of peripheral blood. The source is a woman aged 18-29 years with Graves' ophthalmopathy.

This chain links TRBV28 with TRBJ1-2; D call uncertain. The V end was cut by 1 base, the J end by 4 bases, with 7 bases between. CDR1 is MDHEN, CDR2 SYDVKM, per germline. The CDR3 contains 13 residues. DNA of the CDR3: TGTGCCAGCAGTTTATTGGGAGTCTATGGCTACACCTTC. As protein: CASSLLGVYGYTF.

In this sample, this clonotype turned up many times. The junction and the germline gene differ at one end; a read error may be behind it. V usage is TRBV7-8 and J usage is TRBJ2-4, with 10 bases lining up with TRBD1. CDR1 and CDR2 (germline): SGHVS, FQNEAQ. The CDR3 extends over 20 amino acids. The CDR3 is CASGLAPWGQGSKAKNIQYF. The CDR3 DNA follows: TGTGCCAGCGGCTTAGCCCCCTGGGGACAGGGGAGTAAAGCCAAAAACATTCAGTACTTC.

The chain carries TRBV30 and TRBJ1-1, with 7 bases identical to TRBD1. The CDR3 sequence is 12 residues long. The V and J ends lost 6 bases and 1 base, in that order; junction bases with no gene match: 2. In germline, CDR1 is GTSNPN, CDR2 SVGIG (reference sequence). The CDR3 nucleotides read TGTGCCTGTCACAGGGGGAACACTGAAGCTTTCTTT. It yields the protein CACHRGNTEAFF. Full variable domain (remainder filled in from reference TRBV30 and TRBJ1-1): SQTIHQWPATLVQPVGSPLSLECTVEGTSNPNLYWYRQAAGRGLQLLFYSVGIGQISSEVPQNLSASRPQDRQFILSSKKLLLSDSGFYLCACHRGNTEAFFGQGTRLTVV.

The table lists this clonotype with many counts. The chain links TRBV30 to TRBJ1-6; D gene ambiguous. Germline V CDR1 and CDR2: GTSNPN, SVGIG (reference sequence). This CDR3 is built from 12 residues. V lost 4 bases and J 6 bases, leaving 7 bases between the germline ends. CDR3 bases: TGTGCCTGGACATTTGGTAATTCACCCCTCCACTTT. This sequence encodes CAWTFGNSPLHF.

The CDR3: CSAYATGMNTEAFF. Here the CDR3 DNA reads TGCAGTGCTTACGCAACAGGGATGAACACTGAAGCTTTCTTT. The V and J genes are TRBV20-1 and TRBJ1-1, with a weak D call TRBD1 (6 bases). Germline CDR1 and CDR2: DFQATT and SNEGSKA (reference sequence). CDR3 length: 14 residues. Trimming took off 5 bases at V and 0 bases at J, with 13 bases between the two ends.

This chain connects TRBV3-1 to TRBJ2-5, with a possible D match to TRBD2 (6 bases). CDR3 length: 14 amino acids. From germline, CDR1 is LGHDT and CDR2 YNNKEL (reference sequence). Trimming removed 1 base at V and 4 bases at J, with 10 bases between. The CDR3 DNA sequence: TGTGCCAGCAGCCAAGGTCACGGGAGAGAGACCCAGTACTTC. Its translation: CASSQGHGRETQYF.

There are many counts of this clonotype. The chain is built from TRBV7-2 and TRBJ2-2; D gene uncertain. This CDR3 contains 13 residues. With 2 bases removed from V and 8 bases from J, the gap between germline ends came to 9 bases. Germline V CDR1 and CDR2: SGHTA, FQGNSA. The DNA of the CDR3 is TGTGCCAGCAGCTTACTCTCAATGGGGGAGCTGTTTTTT. It is translated as CASSLLSMGELFF.

This clonotype was seen repeatedly, ten times or more. The chain joins TRBV5-6 to TRBJ1-2; tentatively, D is TRBD1 (5 bases). The CDR3 has 14 residues. CDR1 is SGHDT, CDR2 YYEEEE, per germline. Trimming pared 0 bases from V and 2 bases from J, leaving 8 bases between. The DNA of the CDR3 is TGTGCCAGCAGCTTGGGGGGGATGAACTATGGCTACACCTTC. Translating gives CASSLGGMNYGYTF. Variable domain in full (rest from reference TRBV5-6 and TRBJ1-2): DAGVTQSPTHLIKTRGQQVTLRCSPKSGHDTVSWYQQALGQGPQFIFQYYEEEERQRGNFPDRFSGHQFPNYSSELNVNALLLGDSALYLCASSLGGMNYGYTFGSGTRLTVV.

This clonotype was detected ten times or more. The rearrangement joins TRBV19 to TRBJ1-2, with no clear D. The germline V and J ends were trimmed by 5 bases and 3 bases, with 16 bases remaining between them. Germline CDR1 LNHDA, CDR2 SQIVND (reference sequence). The CDR3 totals 15 residues. The CDR3 spells CASSGTLAAYYGYTF. The CDR3 DNA sequence: TGTGCCAGTAGTGGTACACTTGCCGCCTACTATGGCTACACCTTC.

The chain is built from TRBV12-3 or TRBV12-4 and TRBJ1-1; no firm D call. V lost 8 bases to trimming and J lost 5 bases, with 9 bases between them. The CDR3 runs 11 residues. The CDR3 here is CASQFGTEAFF. The DNA of the CDR3 is TGTGCCAGCCAGTTCGGGACTGAAGCTTTCTTT.

This chain joins TRBV19 and TRBJ2-7, with 10 bases lining up with TRBD2. The CDR3 length is 16 residues. The junction had 6 bases not matched to a gene; V was cut back by 0 bases and J by 4 bases. CDR1 LNHDA and CDR2 SQIVND come from the germline V gene (reference sequence). CDR3 protein: CASSIDYASGRYEQYF. CDR3 nucleotides: TGTGCCAGTAGTATAGATTACGCTAGCGGGAGATACGAGCAGTACTTC.

This clonotype was counted at least ten times. This chain joins TRBV7-8 and TRBJ2-7, with TRBD1 matching 7 bases. The CDR3 length is 15 residues. The ends lost 1 base at V and 0 bases at J; junction bases unmatched: 3. Germline V CDR1 and CDR2: SGHVS, FQNEAQ. CDR3 coding DNA: TGTGCCAGCAGCTTAGGCGACAGGGCCTCCTACGAGCAGTACTTC. It encodes CASSLGDRASYEQYF.

This clonotype was counted ten times or more. This chain joins TRBV2 and TRBJ2-5, with 8 positions matching TRBD2. CDR1 is SNHLY and CDR2 is FYNNEI in the germline V gene. The V segment lost 6 bases and the J segment 4 bases; nucleotides outside the gene matches: 7. This CDR3 is built from 14 residues. The CDR3 bases are TGTGCCAGCAGGGCTAGCGGGCTGCTAGAGACCCAGTACTTC. Protein: CASRASGLLETQYF.

In this sample, this clonotype turned up many times. This rearrangement joins TRBV10-3 to TRBJ1-6, with 9 bases identical to TRBD1. The ends lost 6 bases at V and 9 bases at J; junction bases unmatched: 3. This CDR3 region has 13 residues. Germline V gene data show CDR1 as ENHRY and CDR2 as SYGVKD. The CDR3 DNA reads TGTGCCATCAGGGGACAGGGAGGTTCACCCCTCCACTTT. Its protein is CAIRGQGGSPLHF.

This clonotype was seen only a few times. The chain links TRBV3-1 to TRBJ1-2; TRBD1 agrees at 8 bases. With V trimmed by 1 base and J by 4 bases, 5 bases remained unmatched. Germline CDR1 LGHDT, CDR2 YNNKEL (reference sequence). The CDR3 loop spans 15 amino acids. CDR3 in DNA: TGTGCCAGCAGCCAAGGGACGACAGGGGCCTATGGCTACACCTTC. It encodes CASSQGTTGAYGYTF.

This clonotype came up many times. The J gene is TRBJ2-7, the V gene TRBV7-2, with unresolved D. Germline assignment: CDR1 SGHTA and CDR2 FQGNSA. The CDR3 totals 14 residues. Trimming removed 4 bases at V and 1 base at J, with 11 bases between. The CDR3 spells CASSSNAVSYEQYF. As DNA, the CDR3 is TGTGCCAGCAGCTCGAACGCGGTTTCCTACGAGCAGTACTTC. Drawing the rest from reference TRBV7-2 and TRBJ2-7, the complete variable domain is GAGVSQSPSNKVTEKGKDVELRCDPISGHTALYWYRQSLGQGLEFLIYFQGNSAPDKSGLPSDRFSAERTGGSVSTLTIQRTQQEDSAVYLCASSSNAVSYEQYFGPGTRLTVT.

In this sample, this clonotype turned up many times. Here the CDR3 reads CATHPTSTGFSNQPQHF. CDR3 coding DNA: TGTGCTACCCACCCGACATCTACCGGGTTTAGCAATCAGCCCCAGCATTTT. The gene calls are TRBV6-5 and TRBJ1-5; D uncertain. Germline CDR1 MNHEY, CDR2 SVGAGI. This CDR3 spans 17 amino acids.

This clonotype was counted many times. This rearrangement joins TRBV12-3 or TRBV12-4 to TRBJ1-5; 10 bases match TRBD1. CDR3 size: 15 residues. After removal of 6 bases from V and 4 bases from J, the junction contained 6 bases not matched to a gene. CDR3 amino acids: CASRRTGGGNQPQHF. The CDR3 DNA follows: TGTGCCAGCAGACGGACAGGGGGTGGGAATCAGCCCCAGCATTTT.

At least ten counts were recorded for this clonotype. V is TRBV28 and J is TRBJ2-4; D unclear. The CDR3 covers 12 residues. CDR1 and CDR2 (germline): MDHEN, SYDVKM. V lost 2 bases and J 1 base, leaving 0 bases between the germline ends. CDR3 residues: CASSLAKNIQYF. The DNA of the CDR3 is TGTGCCAGCAGTTTAGCCAAAAACATTCAGTACTTC.

The gene calls are TRBV30 and TRBJ1-2, with 7 nucleotides matching TRBD1. V was clipped by 5 bases and J by 4 bases; unmatched bases: 7. The CDR3 is 13 amino acids. The V gene's germline CDR1 is GTSNPN and CDR2 SVGIG (reference sequence). The CDR3 DNA is TGTGCCTGGTCTACAGGGGTGTTCTATGGCTACACCTTC. It encodes CAWSTGVFYGYTF.

This clonotype was found many times. The gene calls are TRBV19 and TRBJ2-7; unclear D gene. V lost 1 base, J lost 5 bases, and 6 bases lay in between. The CDR3 spans 12 residues. The germline CDR1 and CDR2 sequences are LNHDA and SQIVND (reference sequence). As DNA, the CDR3 is TGTGCCAGTAGTATAGGGACCCACGAGCAGTACTTC. This gives the protein CASSIGTHEQYF.

The genes are TRBV25-1 and TRBJ2-5; D is possibly TRBD2 (5 bases). This CDR3 has 14 amino acids. Trimming shortened V by 3 bases and J by 0 bases, and 8 bases separated the two germline ends. The germline V gene encodes CDR1 MGHDK and CDR2 SYGVNS. Here the CDR3 reads CASSEPGNQETQYF. CDR3 bases: TGTGCCAGCAGTGAGCCGGGGAACCAAGAGACCCAGTACTTC.

In its sample, this clonotype was seen many times. The chain carries TRBV28 and TRBJ2-7, with a tentative D call TRBD1 (6 bases). The CDR3 covers 14 residues. Trimming took 10 bases from V and 0 from J, leaving 16 bases between them. Germline V lookup: CDR1 MDHEN, CDR2 SYDVKM. CDR3 DNA sequence: TGTGCCACTTTCCCGACAGGATACTCCTACGAGCAGTACTTC. Protein sequence: CATFPTGYSYEQYF.

This sequence joins TRBV6-1 and TRBJ2-4; the match to TRBD1 covers 7 bases. With V trimmed by 10 bases and J by 3 bases, 12 bases remained unmatched. Germline loops: CDR1 MNHNS, CDR2 SASEGT. This CDR3 contains 15 residues. The CDR3 region has the DNA TGTGCCACCACGAGTGACAGGGCGAGCAAAAACATTCAGTACTTC. Translation: CATTSDRASKNIQYF.

This chain uses TRBV12-3 or TRBV12-4 with TRBJ2-7, with 9 bases fitting TRBD2. The junction had 11 bases not matched to a gene; V was cut back by 4 bases and J by 4 bases. The CDR3 is 16 residues long. The CDR3 reads CASSWGGSGSRYEQYF. The CDR3 DNA follows: TGTGCCAGCAGTTGGGGAGGTAGCGGGAGTAGGTACGAGCAGTACTTC.

This clonotype appeared many times. The chain couples TRBV6-2 or TRBV6-3 to TRBJ2-7; D is possibly TRBD1 (7 bases). The CDR3 contains 16 residues. V shed 4 bases and J shed 1 base, with 17 bases lying between them. Germline assignment: CDR1 MNHEY and CDR2 SVGEGT. CDR3 bases: TGTGCCAGCAGTTCCCGACAGGGCCGGGGGTCCTACGAGCAGTACTTC. It is translated as CASSSRQGRGSYEQYF.

This clonotype occurred many times. J is TRBJ2-2 and V is TRBV5-5, with D tentatively TRBD1 or TRBD2 (6 bases each). The V gene lost 2 bases and the J gene lost 7 bases, with 15 bases spanning the gap. This CDR3 region has 15 residues. CDR1 and CDR2 (germline): SGHKS, YYEKEE (reference sequence). The CDR3 protein is CASSFPRGRDGELFF. The DNA for the CDR3 is TGTGCCAGCAGCTTCCCCCGGGGGCGCGACGGGGAGCTGTTTTTT.

This clonotype was seen repeatedly, ten times or more. The chain couples TRBV11-2 to TRBJ2-1; 9 bases map to TRBD2. There are 16 residues in the CDR3. V dropped 5 bases and J dropped 4; count of bases not matched to a gene: 9. In germline, CDR1 is SGHAT, CDR2 FQNNGV. The chain's CDR3 is CASSTSSGDNYNEQFF. The CDR3 nucleotides are TGTGCCAGCAGCACGTCTAGCGGGGACAATTACAATGAGCAGTTCTTC. The full variable domain, with the rest looked up from reference TRBV11-2 and TRBJ2-1, is EAGVAQSPRYKIIEKRQSVAFWCNPISGHATLYWYQQILGQGPKLLIQFQNNGVVDDSQLPKDRFSAERLKGVDSTLKIQPAKLEDSAVYLCASSTSSGDNYNEQFFGPGTRLTVL.

This clonotype has at least ten counts. The gene calls are TRBV12-3 or TRBV12-4 and TRBJ1-5, with 8 bases matching TRBD1. With V trimmed by 7 bases and J by 2 bases, 4 bases remained unmatched. This CDR3 contains 14 residues. CDR3 sequence (DNA): TGTGCCAGCACCCAGGGGGCAGGCAATCAGCCCCAGCATTTT. Amino acid sequence: CASTQGAGNQPQHF.

This clonotype was found many times. The gene calls are TRBV6-2 or TRBV6-3 and TRBJ1-2, with 7 bases fitting TRBD1. Germline loops: CDR1 MNHEY, CDR2 SVGEGT. The CDR3 contains 14 residues. The CDR3 reads CAATWTGLNYGYTF. DNA for the CDR3: TGTGCAGCAACGTGGACAGGTCTGAACTATGGCTACACCTTC.